Listed here is a single T cell receptor beta chain. As processed by the authors: It was from reference gene primer amplification that nucleated cell counts were estimated. Assay used: immunoSEQ multiplex PCR; TCRdb lists only in-frame clones, some missing. V and J calls and clone size are as listed in that table; D and trimming were resolved from the DNA. The sample records 200,000 to 300,000 clones, roughly 88% being singletons. This sample is part of a study of blood T cell repertoires in COVID-19. Study context: PBMCs, B-cell-depleted T cells, or T cells were the source of the cDNA or gDNA that made up the material.

The germline V gene has CDR1 SGHRS and CDR2 YFSETQ. V lost 4 bases and J lost 2, with 13 bases in between. This CDR3 has 15 residues. The receptor was derived from a woman in her twenties or thirties with acute or convalescent COVID-19. What was sequenced was peripheral blood. V is TRBV5-1 and J is TRBJ2-1, with D maybe TRBD1 (6 bases). The CDR3 loop is CASSLDRTTYNEQFF. CDR3 coding DNA: TGCGCCAGCAGCCTTGACAGGACGACCTACAATGAGCAGTTCTTC. Variable domain in full (rest from reference TRBV5-1 and TRBJ2-1): KAGVTQTPRYLIKTRGQQVTLSCSPISGHRSVSWYQQTPGQGLQFLFEYFSETQRNKGNFPGRFSGRQFSNSRSEMNVSTLELGDSALYLCASSLDRTTYNEQFFGPGTRLTVL.